Below, 30 T cell receptor beta chains from the same sample are listed, as sequenced in a study of T cell clones after liver transplantation. Libraries were prepared by immunoSEQ multiplex PCR; TCRdb keeps only in-frame clonotypes and omits some of them. Of tens of thousands of clones in the sample, roughly three quarters were seen once. The source was CD4+ T cells from blood, collected at the 22-month timepoint. The source is a human patient who received a liver transplant. Among the T cells, some may be from the graft donor.

This clone came up once. CDR3 DNA sequence: TGTGCCAGCAGCCTCCGGGACGCCCGTAGGACAAACTATGGCTACACCTTC. Translation: CASSLRDARRTNYGYTF. The chain employs TRBV4-2 and TRBJ1-2; possible D gene TRBD1, 5 bases. CDR1 and CDR2 (germline): LGHNA, YNFKEQ. V lost 4 bases, J lost 2 bases, and 20 bases lay in between. This CDR3 comprises 17 residues.

The chain combines TRBV10-1 with TRBJ2-1, with TRBD1 identical over 10 bases. Germline V gives CDR1 WNHNN, CDR2 SYGVQD (reference sequence). The trim removed 3 bases at V and 2 bases at J, leaving 1 base unmatched. The CDR3 covers 15 residues. DNA for the CDR3: TGCGCCAGCAGTGAAGGGACAGGGGCCTACAATGAGCAGTTCTTC. Translating it yields CASSEGTGAYNEQFF.

The chain couples TRBV25-1 to TRBJ2-3, with D possibly TRBD1 on 6 matching bases. CDR3 length: 14 residues. In germline, CDR1 is MGHDK, CDR2 SYGVNS. V dropped 4 bases and J dropped 5 bases, with 13 bases sitting between them. The CDR3, as DNA: TGTGCCAGCAGTGCCTCAGGGGTTGTAGATACGCAGTATTTT. This gives the protein CASSASGVVDTQYF. Using reference TRBV25-1 and TRBJ2-3 for the parts outside the CDR3, the full variable domain is EADIYQTPRYLVIGTGKKITLECSQTMGHDKMYWYQQDPGMELHLIHYSYGVNSTEKGDLSSESTVSRIRTEHFPLTLESARPSHTSQYLCASSASGVVDTQYFGPGTRLTVL.

The chain joins TRBV5-4 to TRBJ1-2, with TRBD1 as a possible D gene (6 bases). The V end lost 4 bases, the J end lost 8 bases, and 15 bases lay between the germline ends. This CDR3 has 13 amino acids. CDR1 SGHNT and CDR2 YYREEE come from the germline V gene (reference sequence). The DNA for the CDR3 is TGTGCCAGCAGCCTTACAGGGAGACGAGGCTACACCTTC. Protein: CASSLTGRRGYTF.

The table lists this clone with a few counts. The rearrangement uses TRBV27 and TRBJ1-5, with 7 bases fitting TRBD1. Germline V CDR1 and CDR2: MNHEY, SMNVEV (reference sequence). The CDR3 extends over 15 amino acids. V lost 5 bases to trimming and J lost 2 bases; unmatched junction nucleotides: 6. CDR3 protein: CASSQRQGGNQPQHF. Here the CDR3 DNA reads TGTGCCAGCAGTCAACGACAGGGTGGCAATCAGCCCCAGCATTTT.

The chain is built from TRBV6-5 and TRBJ1-6, with no clear D. Germline CDR1 MNHEY, CDR2 SVGAGI. The CDR3 consists of 12 residues. V lost 5 bases to trimming and J lost 9 bases, with 8 bases between them. This chain's CDR3 is CASSESGSPLHF. As DNA, the CDR3 is TGTGCCAGCAGTGAAAGTGGTTCACCCCTCCACTTT.

CDR3 in DNA: TGCAGCGTAGGGGACTCCAGCAATCAGCCCCAGCATTTT. Residues: CSVGDSSNQPQHF. This sequence joins TRBV29-1 and TRBJ1-5, with D possibly TRBD1 on 5 matching bases. The V end lost 6 bases, the J end lost 1 base, and 10 bases lay between the germline ends. Germline values: CDR1 SQVTM, CDR2 ANQGSEA. The length of the CDR3 is 13 residues.

The V and J genes are TRBV30 and TRBJ2-7; a weak D match, TRBD2 (5 bases). V was pared by 3 bases and J by 1 base, with 16 bases between. Looked up from germline, CDR1 is GTSNPN and CDR2 is SVGIG (reference sequence). The CDR3 has 15 amino acids. The CDR3: CAWSGPRSGSYEQYF. CDR3 in DNA: TGTGCCTGGAGCGGGCCCCGATCGGGGTCCTACGAGCAGTACTTC.

The rearrangement uses TRBV27 and TRBJ1-5; tentatively, D is TRBD1 (6 bases). CDR1 is MNHEY and CDR2 is SMNVEV in the germline V gene (reference sequence). Trimming stripped 7 bases from V and 4 bases from J, with 14 bases between. The CDR3 runs 14 residues. CDR3 sequence reads: CASNQFQGNQPQHF. The DNA for the CDR3 is TGTGCCAGCAACCAATTTCAGGGGAATCAGCCCCAGCATTTT.

The genes are TRBV10-1 and TRBJ2-2, with D possibly matching TRBD1 (6 bases). V was cut by 3 bases and J by 4 bases, with 12 bases left in between. Germline loops: CDR1 WNHNN, CDR2 SYGVQD (reference sequence). This CDR3 spans 15 amino acids. The CDR3 DNA is TGCGCCAGCAGTGACTACAGGGCGGGCACCGGGGAGCTGTTTTTT. Its translation: CASSDYRAGTGELFF.

The CDR3 DNA is TGCAGCGTTGAGGGGGGGCCCTCCTACGAGCAGTACTTC. This encodes CSVEGGPSYEQYF. The V and J genes are TRBV29-1 and TRBJ2-7, with a tentative D call TRBD2 (7 bases). The CDR3 has 13 residues. Germline assignment: CDR1 SQVTM and CDR2 ANQGSEA. V was trimmed by 3 bases and J by 0 bases, leaving 9 bases between them.

The chain is built from TRBV30 and TRBJ2-2; D unresolved. Trimming removed 6 bases at V and 6 bases at J, with 8 bases between. Per the germline V gene, CDR1 is GTSNPN and CDR2 is SVGIG (reference sequence). The CDR3 consists of 11 residues. Written as DNA, the CDR3 is TGTGCCTGCCGTGGGGCCGGGGAGCTGTTTTTT. It yields the protein CACRGAGELFF.

Only one count was recorded for this clone. The rearrangement joins TRBV7-9 to TRBJ2-1; 9 bases are shared with TRBD1. J gave up 8 bases and V 5 bases, and 7 bases lay outside the gene matches. CDR3 size: 14 residues. The V gene's germline CDR1 is SEHNR and CDR2 FQNEAQ (reference sequence). In nucleotides, the CDR3 is TGTGCCAGCAGCCCCCGACAGGGGGTTCATGAGCAGTTCTTC. This translates into CASSPRQGVHEQFF.

This chain uses TRBV6-1 with TRBJ2-2; D possibly uses TRBD1 or TRBD2 (6 bases each). V lost 5 bases and J 5 bases, leaving 15 bases between the germline ends. CDR1 is MNHNS, CDR2 SASEGT, per germline. The CDR3 is made up of 15 amino acids. The CDR3 sequence: CASSTSRGGTGELFF. Written as DNA, the CDR3 is TGTGCCAGCAGTACTTCTCGAGGGGGGACCGGGGAGCTGTTTTTT.

V gene TRBV2 combines with J gene TRBJ1-1; TRBD1 is a possible D gene (5 bases). V lost 2 bases to trimming and J lost 6 bases, with 13 bases between them. The CDR3 is made up of 14 amino acids. Per germline, CDR1 SNHLY and CDR2 FYNNEI. CDR3 sequence: CASSELVEGAEAFF. Written as DNA, the CDR3 is TGTGCCAGCAGTGAACTTGTGGAAGGGGCTGAAGCTTTCTTT.

The CDR3 DNA follows: TGTGCCAGCAGACCTCAGAGTCAAGCTAACTATGGCTACACCTTC. It specifies CASRPQSQANYGYTF. V is TRBV6-1 and J is TRBJ1-2; D gene uncertain. The CDR3 contains 15 residues. Trimming left V 6 bases short and J 0 bases short, with 14 bases between. Germline V gene data show CDR1 as MNHNS and CDR2 as SASEGT.

This sequence joins TRBV29-1 and TRBJ2-7; D remains unclear. The V and J ends lost 5 bases and 0 bases respectively, with 11 bases between them. The CDR3 runs to 13 residues. Looked up from germline, CDR1 is SQVTM and CDR2 is ANQGSEA. CDR3 sequence (DNA): TGCAGCGTTTCCAGGTTAAGCTCCTACGAGCAGTACTTC. It codes for CSVSRLSSYEQYF.

The chain combines TRBV28 with TRBJ2-7; 7 bases map to TRBD1. V lost 5 bases to trimming and J lost 8 bases; unmatched junction nucleotides: 12. Germline assignment: CDR1 MDHEN and CDR2 SYDVKM. The CDR3 loop spans 14 amino acids. This CDR3 reads CASSPRQGGWQQYF. Here the CDR3 DNA reads TGTGCCAGCAGTCCACGACAGGGTGGCTGGCAGCAGTACTTC.

The chain carries TRBV7-2 and TRBJ1-5, with D possibly matching TRBD1 (6 bases). The CDR3 is made up of 15 amino acids. Between the trimmed V and J ends, which lost 1 base and 5 bases, there was a span of 12 bases. The germline V gene has CDR1 SGHTA and CDR2 FQGNSA. The CDR3 reads CASSLEGGRHQPQHF. The CDR3 DNA is TGTGCCAGCAGCTTAGAAGGGGGTAGGCATCAGCCCCAGCATTTT.

The chain combines TRBV7-8 with TRBJ1-4; D may be TRBD1 (6 bases). The germline CDR1 and CDR2 sequences are SGHVS and FQNEAQ. The CDR3 contains 15 residues. Trimming pared 1 base from V and 8 bases from J, leaving 14 bases between. The CDR3 reads CASSLGGTTREKLFF. The CDR3, as DNA: TGTGCCAGCAGCTTAGGGGGGACAACTAGAGAAAAACTGTTTTTT.

The V and J genes are TRBV4-1 and TRBJ1-6, with D maybe TRBD1 (5 bases). Trimming took off 5 bases at V and 10 bases at J, with 15 bases between the two ends. Germline V gene sequence: CDR1 MGHRA, CDR2 YSYEKL. The length of the CDR3 is 14 residues. The CDR3 here is CASSKGRGESPLHF. DNA for the CDR3: TGCGCCAGCAGCAAGGGGAGGGGCGAATCACCCCTCCACTTT.

The chain combines TRBV28 with TRBJ2-6; TRBD1 is a possible D gene (5 bases). Trimming pared 2 bases from V and 10 bases from J, leaving 12 bases between. The CDR3 runs to 14 residues. CDR1 MDHEN and CDR2 SYDVKM come from the germline V gene. CDR3 loop: CASSLIQAVNVLTF. In nucleotides, the CDR3 is TGTGCCAGCAGTTTAATACAGGCCGTGAACGTCCTGACTTTC.

V is TRBV5-4 and J is TRBJ1-3; D gene unclear. CDR1 and CDR2 from the germline V gene are SGHNT and YYREEE (reference sequence). V was clipped by 0 bases and J by 0 bases, with 13 bases between them. The CDR3 sequence is 17 residues long. The CDR3 region is CASSLGAFTSSGNTIYF. Written as DNA, the CDR3 is TGTGCCAGCAGCTTGGGGGCATTCACGAGCTCTGGAAACACCATATATTTT.

The J gene is TRBJ1-4, the V gene TRBV4-2; 9 bases are a match to TRBD1. The CDR3 loop spans 15 amino acids. The V gene's germline CDR1 is LGHNA and CDR2 YNFKEQ. V lost 4 bases to trimming and J lost 5 bases; unmatched junction nucleotides: 5. The CDR3 sequence: CASSRAGTGNEKLFF. The CDR3 coding sequence is TGTGCCAGCAGCCGCGCCGGGACAGGGAATGAAAAACTGTTTTTT.

This chain uses TRBV9 with TRBJ2-5; D remains ambiguous. Trimming left V 2 bases short and J 4 bases short, with 15 bases between. Germline loops: CDR1 SGDLS, CDR2 YYNGEE. The CDR3 loop spans 15 amino acids. The CDR3 protein is CASSVSTDPGETQYF. Written as DNA, the CDR3 is TGTGCCAGCAGCGTCTCAACGGACCCGGGAGAGACCCAGTACTTC.

This chain uses TRBV18 with TRBJ1-1; unclear D gene. CDR1 is KGHSH, CDR2 LQKENI, per germline. V was pared by 3 bases and J by 0 bases, with 14 bases between. This CDR3 region has 16 residues. CDR3 in amino acids: CASSPTPTDMNTEAFF. CDR3 nucleotides: TGTGCCAGCTCACCCACCCCAACAGACATGAACACTGAAGCTTTCTTT. Drawing the rest from reference TRBV18 and TRBJ1-1, the complete variable domain is NAGVMQNPRHLVRRRGQEARLRCSPMKGHSHVYWYRQLPEEGLKFMVYLQKENIIDESGMPKERFSAEFPKEGPSILRIQQVVRGDSAAYFCASSPTPTDMNTEAFFGQGTRLTVV.

The chain links TRBV10-2 to TRBJ1-5, with TRBD1 as a possible D gene (5 bases). The V gene's germline CDR1 is WSHSY and CDR2 SAAADI. CDR3 length: 13 residues. V lost 5 bases and J 8 bases, leaving 13 bases between the germline ends. The DNA of the CDR3 is TGCGCCAGCAGTCCCGGGACCCGAGAGCCCCAGCATTTT. Amino acid sequence: CASSPGTREPQHF.

CDR3 bases: TGTGCCAGTAAAGAAAACGGGAACACCGGGGAGCTGTTTTTT. Its translation is CASKENGNTGELFF. V is TRBV6-6 and J is TRBJ2-2; no firm D call. The CDR3 consists of 14 residues. The germline CDR1 and CDR2 sequences are MNHNY and SVGAGI (reference sequence). V lost 9 bases and J 1 base, leaving 12 bases between the germline ends.

The chain carries TRBV28 and TRBJ1-4, with a weak D call TRBD1 (5 bases). CDR1 and CDR2 from the germline V gene are MDHEN and SYDVKM. The CDR3 totals 13 residues. Trimming removed 7 bases from V and 4 bases from J, with 10 bases in between. The CDR3 spells CASNYGGNEKLFF. DNA for the CDR3: TGTGCCAGCAATTATGGGGGTAATGAAAAACTGTTTTTT. Combining the CDR3 with reference TRBV28 and TRBJ1-4 gives the whole variable domain DVKVTQSSRYLVKRTGEKVFLECVQDMDHENMFWYRQDPGLGLRLIYFSYDVKMKEKGDIPEGYSVSREKKERFSLILESASTNQTSMYLCASNYGGNEKLFFGSGTQLSVL.

The rearrangement joins TRBV19 to TRBJ1-1; D unresolved. The CDR3 is made up of 14 amino acids. The V and J ends lost 5 bases and 4 bases respectively, with 14 bases between them. The germline gives CDR1 LNHDA, CDR2 SQIVND (reference sequence). CDR3 coding DNA: TGTGCCAGTAGTGGCCCCGGAGGGTTCACTGAAGCTTTCTTT. It codes for CASSGPGGFTEAFF.